This TCR delta chain was sequenced in a study of fetal and pediatric gammadelta thymocytes (dated by TCRdb to 2022 to 2024). A note on the overall study: To strengthen a single-cell study of gammadelta thymocyte development, the researchers used bulk gammadelta thymocyte repertoires that mixed previously published data with newly generated, unpublished data. In total, the bulk gammadelta thymocyte repertoire set covered around ten subjects, made up of 7 pediatric thymus donors and 3 fetal thymus donors. The bulk gammadelta thymocyte repertoires combined unpublished data with previously published data (refs 27,28). Bulk TCR repertoire data were included to raise the number of subjects and reinforce the CDR3 publicity analysis. The study at large found these results: Fetal gammadelta thymocyte repertoires were previously reported to be enriched for TRDV2, TRGV8 and TRGV9 usage, low N additions and public CDR3s compared with post-natal repertoires.

As a fraction of the sample, this clone is medium-sized (0.01 to 0.1%). Its binding antigen is unknown. Base qualities were left out, and no much larger clone turns up one base away. Other DNA sequences of this sample code for an identical CDR3. CDR1 GEAIGNYY and CDR2 EKD were looked up in the germline V gene. Compared with germline, V lacks 0 bases and J lacks 0 bases; bases without a gene match: 20. The CDR3 has 24 amino acids, counting the end cysteine and phenylalanine. Just CDR3 DNA is preserved here, 72 bases in frame from base 1. Sequencing instrument: Illumina MiSeq. From the authors' description of their analysis: For publicity analysis, the Vgamma9Vdelta2 and nonVgamma9Vdelta2 bulk CDR3 files of each subject were merged into one combined repertoire per subject. Using base R and dplyr, CDR3 publicity was scored on a scale from 0 to 19 by checking each amino acid sequence across 9 single-cell datasets and over nine bulk repertoires. For TCRdb, the public reads were processed anew by CATT, and duplicate DNA sequences were folded into one row. The V and J calls and clone size are TCRdb's, not the authors'. The sample table contains about 910 delta-chain clones; only one count was recorded for about 51% of them. In total, the top ten clones hold approximately 14% of the sample.

Thymocytes were stained with Zombie NIR viability dye plus antibodies to CD3 (UCHT1), TCRgammadelta (11F2), TCRVgamma9 (IMMU360) and TCRVdelta2 (IMMU389). From human fetal and pediatric thymuses, sorted Vgamma9Vdelta2 and nonVgamma9Vdelta2 gammadelta thymocytes were used to generate bulk TRD and TRG CDR3 repertoires separately. In Belgium, pediatric thymus tissue was obtained from children undergoing cardiac surgery. The ages of the pediatric thymus donors in the study ranged between about 1 and 12 years. Thymic cell suspensions from fetal and post-natal thymuses were prepared as previously described. Cells that were CD3+ gammadeltaTCR+ Vgamma9+ Vdelta2+ were sorted as Vgamma9Vdelta2 thymocytes. Cells were sorted on a FACS Aria III cell sorter (BD Biosciences).

This clonotype was sampled from a child who underwent cardiac surgery and was recorded as healthy. The chain uses TRDV2 and TRDJ3, and TRDD3 aligns with 9 junction nucleotides. The sequenced material came from Vgamma9Vdelta2 gamma-delta T cells from the thymus. Sample cell subset or site, as interpreted from the label and publication: sorted CD3+gammadeltaTCR+Vgamma9+Vdelta2+ thymocytes. The DNA is TGTGCCTGTGACACCGAATTACTGGGGGACCCCACCGGCCTCAGCTCCTGGGACACCCGACAGATGTTTTTC. Its protein product is CACDTELLGDPTGLSSWDTRQMFF.